This TCR beta chain was identified during a study of T cells in Graves' hyperthyroidism and ophthalmopathy. There are many counts of this clonotype. Germline CDR1 reads DFQATT; CDR2 reads SNEGSKA (reference sequence). The trim removed 2 bases at V and 4 bases at J, leaving 7 bases unmatched. The CDR3 sequence is 15 residues long. Amplified TCR beta CDR3 regions came from RNA transcripts. Initially, a first-round RT-PCR of the TCR CDR3 employed the HTBI primer set. MiXCR, applied by TCRdb to the multiplex PCR reads, yields one record per CDR3 protein. Of about 380,000 distinct CDR3 sequences in the sample, roughly 15% were seen once.

The J gene is TRBJ2-1, the V gene TRBV20-1; 8 bases are shared with TRBD2. Sequenced sample: blood. The TCR comes from a woman in her 30s with Graves' ophthalmopathy. The CDR3: CSARSSGLPYNEQFF. CDR3 bases: TGCAGTGCTAGATCTAGCGGGTTGCCTTACAATGAGCAGTTCTTC.